Listed below are T cell receptor beta chains from one sample, sequenced in a study of control samples from healthy donors and cancer patients. Sequencing was performed with immunoSEQ multiplex PCR; in TCRdb, only in-frame clones are kept and a portion is missing. The table includes about 58,000 clones, 94% detected once. Sequences were obtained from blood. The receptor source for this set is a man aged 25 to 45 in good health. The CDR3 runs from the conserved cysteine through the conserved F or W. D genes are given only for firm matches. Part of the rows lack a size; the others show once, few, many or a class for expanded clones.

>NA|TRBJ1-2|NA|TRBV2
CASRATADYGYTF
TGTGCCAGCAGGGCAACAGCTGACTATGGCTACACCTTC
>NA|TRBJ1-3|NA|TRBV7-6
CASSLQESSGNTIYF
TGTGCCAGCAGCCTCCAAGAGAGCTCTGGAAACACCATATATTTT
>NA|TRBJ1-1|NA|TRBV5-1
CASSLASGSANTEAFF
TGCGCCAGCAGCTTGGCCTCGGGGAGCGCTAACACTGAAGCTTTCTTT
>once|TRBJ2-1|NA|TRBV6-2/TRBV6-3
CASSYTIRRDEQFF
TGTGCCAGCAGTTATACAATTCGGAGGGATGAGCAGTTCTTC
>NA|TRBJ2-6|NA|TRBV3-1/TRBV3-2
CASSQVPLSGANVLTF
TGTGCCAGCAGCCAAGTGCCTCTCTCTGGGGCCAACGTCCTGACTTTC
>NA|TRBJ2-2|TRBD1|TRBV19
CASIQDRGHKNTGELFF
TGTGCCAGTATCCAGGACAGGGGACATAAGAACACCGGGGAGCTGTTTTTT
>NA|TRBJ1-2|TRBD1|TRBV5-6
CASSPGQGALGYTF
TGTGCCAGCAGTCCGGGACAGGGGGCGCTTGGCTACACCTTC
>NA|TRBJ1-4|NA|TRBV4-2
CASSQGGGLFF
TGTGCCAGCAGCCAAGGGGGCGGACTGTTTTTT
>NA|TRBJ2-3|TRBD2|TRBV4-3
CASSQGGTRWSTSTDTQYF
TGCGCCAGCAGCCAGGGAGGGACTAGATGGAGCACTAGCACAGATACGCAGTATTTT
>NA|TRBJ2-3|TRBD1|TRBV9
CASSGQGSTDTQYF
TGTGCCAGCAGCGGACAGGGGAGCACAGATACGCAGTATTTT
>NA|TRBJ1-3|NA|TRBV30
CAWNLGGTFGNTIYF
TGTGCCTGGAATCTGGGGGGGACTTTTGGAAACACCATATATTTT
>NA|TRBJ1-2|NA|TRBV29-1
CSVEDRGGNGYTF
TGCAGCGTTGAAGATCGGGGGGGTAATGGCTACACCTTC
>NA|TRBJ1-1|TRBD1|TRBV6-5
CASRSTGGVTEAFF
TGTGCCAGCAGGTCGACAGGGGGAGTCACTGAAGCTTTCTTT
>NA|TRBJ1-2|NA|TRBV28
CASSFWGRERAYGYTF
TGTGCCAGCAGTTTTTGGGGCAGGGAGAGGGCCTATGGCTACACCTTC
>few|TRBJ2-7|NA|TRBV19
CASKGAGRAYEQYF
TGTGCCAGTAAGGGCGCCGGCAGGGCCTACGAGCAGTACTTC
>NA|TRBJ2-7|TRBD1|TRBV13
CASSLGTGGYEQYF
TGTGCCAGCAGCTTAGGGACAGGGGGCTACGAGCAGTACTTC
>once|TRBJ2-1|NA|TRBV27
CASSPDGRSSYNEQFF
TGTGCCAGCAGTCCGGACGGTAGAAGCTCCTACAATGAGCAGTTCTTC
>NA|TRBJ2-3|TRBD2|TRBV5-5
CASSLEGLERSDTQYF
TGTGCCAGCAGCTTGGAAGGACTAGAAAGGTCAGATACGCAGTATTTT
>once|TRBJ1-1|TRBD1|TRBV7-8
CASSSLGQGGTEAFF
TGTGCCAGCAGCTCCTTAGGACAGGGCGGCACTGAAGCTTTCTTT
>few|TRBJ1-6|TRBD1|TRBV19
CASSPGTGGYNSPLHF
TGTGCCAGTAGTCCCGGGACAGGGGGCTATAATTCACCCCTCCACTTT
>NA|TRBJ2-2|NA|TRBV10-1
CASSESVDRNTGELFF
TGCGCCAGCAGTGAAAGTGTGGACAGGAACACCGGGGAGCTGTTTTTT
>once|TRBJ2-5|TRBD2|TRBV4-3
CASSQGYSGGKETQYF
TGCGCCAGCAGCCAAGGGTATTCGGGGGGGAAAGAGACCCAGTACTTC
>NA|TRBJ2-1|TRBD2|TRBV9
CASSVSSGRTNEQFF
TGTGCCAGCAGCGTATCTAGCGGGAGGACGAATGAGCAGTTCTTC
>NA|TRBJ1-3|NA|TRBV6-1
CASSEAPGVGGNTIYF
TGTGCCAGCAGTGAAGCGCCAGGGGTTGGCGGAAACACCATATATTTT
>once|TRBJ1-4|NA|TRBV9
CASSVGGRALATNEKLFF
TGTGCCAGCAGCGTAGGGGGTCGGGCGCTTGCAACTAATGAAAAACTGTTTTTT
>NA|TRBJ2-7|NA|TRBV7-9
CASSPTLDRAYEQYF
TGTGCCAGCAGCCCCACCCTGGACAGAGCCTACGAGCAGTACTTC
>NA|TRBJ1-2|TRBD1|TRBV6-5
CASRGTGGASGYTF
TGTGCCAGCAGAGGGACAGGGGGCGCGTCTGGCTACACCTTC
>NA|TRBJ1-4|NA|TRBV10-1
CASSENNEKLFF
TGCGCCAGCAGTGAGAATAATGAAAAACTGTTTTTT
>NA|TRBJ2-1|NA|TRBV7-2
CASSPRGGRYNEQFF
TGTGCCAGCAGCCCCCGAGGAGGGCGCTACAATGAGCAGTTCTTC
>NA|TRBJ1-1|TRBD1|TRBV19
CASRGQGGTEAFF
TGTGCCAGTAGGGGACAGGGAGGCACTGAAGCTTTCTTT
>NA|TRBJ2-2|NA|TRBV5-1
CASSLDLTTNTGELFF
TGCGCCAGCAGCTTGGATCTGACAACCAACACCGGGGAGCTGTTTTTT
>NA|TRBJ2-7|TRBD2|TRBV11-2
CASSLLSGTTYEQYF
TGTGCCAGCAGCTTACTGAGCGGGACGACCTACGAGCAGTACTTC
>NA|TRBJ2-7|NA|TRBV5-1
CASSLGTASSYEQYF
TGCGCCAGCAGCCTAGGCACCGCGAGCTCCTACGAGCAGTACTTC
>NA|TRBJ2-3|TRBD2|TRBV5-1
CASSWGSGGTDTQYF
TGCGCCAGCAGCTGGGGGAGCGGGGGAACAGATACGCAGTATTTT
>NA|TRBJ1-2|TRBD1|TRBV27
CASSSGDRVQGYTF
TGTGCCAGCAGTTCAGGCGACAGGGTACAAGGCTACACCTTC
>NA|TRBJ1-3|NA|TRBV5-1
CASSDKSSGSGNTIYF
TGCGCCAGCAGCGACAAAAGTTCTGGGTCTGGAAACACCATATATTTT
>NA|TRBJ2-3|TRBD2|TRBV6-2/TRBV6-3
CASSYPQLARRSTDTQYF
TGTGCCAGCAGTTACCCTCAACTAGCGAGACGTAGCACAGATACGCAGTATTTT
>NA|TRBJ1-3|NA|TRBV9
CASQGTGNTIYF
TGTGCCAGCCAGGGAACCGGAAACACCATATATTTT
>NA|TRBJ1-2|NA|TRBV2
CASSGQSYGYTF
TGTGCCAGCAGTGGACAGAGCTATGGCTACACCTTC
>NA|TRBJ1-2|TRBD1|TRBV5-8
CASREQGARGYTF
TGTGCCAGCAGGGAACAGGGGGCGCGTGGCTACACCTTC
>few|TRBJ1-3|NA|TRBV6-5
CASNEGGTGNTIYF
TGTGCCAGCAACGAAGGAGGGACTGGAAACACCATATATTTT
>NA|TRBJ2-7|NA|TRBV4-1
CASSHGGQLTYEQYF
TGCGCCAGCAGCCACGGGGGACAGCTAACCTACGAGCAGTACTTC
>NA|TRBJ2-7|NA|TRBV27
CASMPLSGVYEQYF
TGTGCCAGCATGCCTTTATCAGGGGTATACGAGCAGTACTTC
>NA|TRBJ2-7|NA|TRBV30
CAWSAEGWAVPYEQYF
TGTGCCTGGAGTGCCGAAGGTTGGGCGGTTCCCTACGAGCAGTACTTC
>once|TRBJ1-4|NA|TRBV19
CASSIGGSHQKLFF
TGTGCCAGTAGTATTGGAGGGAGTCACCAAAAACTGTTTTTT
>NA|TRBJ1-5|NA|TRBV7-8
CASSLARRVQGNQPQHF
TGTGCCAGCAGCTTAGCTCGAAGGGTGCAAGGAAATCAGCCCCAGCATTTT
>NA|TRBJ2-1|NA|TRBV6-2/TRBV6-3
CASRRTQGLYNEQFF
TGTGCCAGCCGCCGAACCCAAGGGCTCTACAATGAGCAGTTCTTC
>once|TRBJ2-3|NA|TRBV4-1
CASSQGGSSTDTQYF
TGCGCCAGCAGCCAAGGGGGATCTAGCACAGATACGCAGTATTTT